This is a list of T cell receptor beta chains from one sample in a study of blood T cell repertoires in COVID-19. The data were produced by immunoSEQ multiplex PCR, yet TCRdb's version contains in-frame clones alone and is incomplete. The sample holds around 250,000 clones, around 89% seen once. Sequences were obtained from PBMCs or T cells enriched from blood (not recorded which). The origin of the receptors is a woman younger than 45 who had recovered from COVID-19. Both conserved end residues are part of each CDR3. The D gene is left open where the match is weak. Size tells how often a clone was seen (once, few, many) or the class of an expanded clone, and some rows leave it out.

D gene,clone size,V gene,J gene,CDR3 DNA,CDR3 protein
-,-,TRBV28,TRBJ1-5,TGTGCCAGCAGCGCCGGAGGAGGTCCCTTCATTTTT,CASSAGGGPFIF
TRBD2,-,TRBV7-8,TRBJ2-5,TGTGCCAGCAGCCATGTAGCGGGGGCCCAGTACTTC,CASSHVAGAQYF
TRBD2,-,TRBV28,TRBJ2-1,TGTGCCAGCAGTGCACTAGCGGGGGATACCTACAATGAGCAGTTCTTC,CASSALAGDTYNEQFF
-,once,TRBV19,TRBJ2-6,TGTGCCAGTAGACCGAGACAGCTCTCTGGGGCCAACGTCCTGACTTTC,CASRPRQLSGANVLTF
TRBD2,-,TRBV10-3,TRBJ2-1,TGTGCCATCAGTGAATTCGTGCGGGGGAGTAAAGACAATGAGCAGTTCTTC,CAISEFVRGSKDNEQFF
-,-,TRBV7-6,TRBJ2-7,TGTGCCAGCAGCGTCTGGGAGGGGGGTCACTACGAGCAGTACTTC,CASSVWEGGHYEQYF
-,-,TRBV9,TRBJ1-5,TGTGCCAGCAGCGAGAGGCCAGCGGGGAGCAATCAGCCCCAGCATTTT,CASSERPAGSNQPQHF
-,once,TRBV5-8,TRBJ1-3,TGTGCCAGCAGCTTGCAGCGAGATTCTGGAAACACCATATATTTT,CASSLQRDSGNTIYF
-,-,TRBV19,TRBJ2-5,TGTGCCAGTAGTATAGAAGGAGGCATAAGAGAGACCCAGTACTTC,CASSIEGGIRETQYF
-,-,TRBV7-9,TRBJ1-1,TGTGCCAGCAGCTTAGCCCAAACTGGCGGGGCTTTCTTT,CASSLAQTGGAFF
-,-,TRBV11-2,TRBJ2-3,TGTGCCAGCAGCTCCCGGTTTCGCACAGATACGCAGTATTTT,CASSSRFRTDTQYF
-,-,TRBV7-8,TRBJ2-7,TGTGCCAGCAGCTTAGTGGCGGGATCGAGCTACGAGCAGTACTTC,CASSLVAGSSYEQYF
-,few,TRBV11-1,TRBJ2-1,TGTGCCAGCAGCTTCCGGCCAGGGGTGTATGAGCAGTTCTTC,CASSFRPGVYEQFF
-,-,TRBV18,TRBJ1-1,TGTGCCAGCTCGCCCGGACAGAGCACTGAAGCTTTCTTT,CASSPGQSTEAFF
-,-,TRBV7-3,TRBJ2-1,TGTGCCAGCAGCTTGGTGGCCGCGGGAGAGCAGTTCTTC,CASSLVAAGEQFF
TRBD1,once,TRBV7-9,TRBJ1-3,TGTGCCAGCAGCGCCTTACAGGGGGGTTTTATATCCTCTGGAAACACCATATATTTT,CASSALQGGFISSGNTIYF
-,-,TRBV5-4,TRBJ1-5,TGTGCCAGCCGGATTCGGGGGGCTGGGAATCAGCCCCAGCATTTT,CASRIRGAGNQPQHF
TRBD1,-,TRBV19,TRBJ2-7,TGTGCCAGTAGTAGGGGACAGGGCCGATACGAGCAGTACTTC,CASSRGQGRYEQYF
TRBD2,-,TRBV6-6,TRBJ2-5,TGTGCCAGCAGTTCTACTAGCGGGAGTGGAGAGACCCAGTACTTC,CASSSTSGSGETQYF
-,-,TRBV5-1,TRBJ2-7,TGCGCCAGCAGCTTGTTGACAGGTGCATCCTACGAGCAGTACTTC,CASSLLTGASYEQYF
-,-,TRBV27,TRBJ1-2,TGTGCCAGCAGCAGGGACGGCACAGGGTGGGACTATGGCTACACCTTC,CASSRDGTGWDYGYTF
TRBD1,-,TRBV4-3,TRBJ2-7,TGCGCCAGCAGCCAAGATCAACGGGACAGGACGTACTTC,CASSQDQRDRTYF
-,-,TRBV29-1,TRBJ2-1,TGCAGCGTTGAAGATCGGGGCAGGCCGGAGGGGTACAATGAGCAGTTCTTC,CSVEDRGRPEGYNEQFF
-,-,TRBV11-2,TRBJ1-1,TGTGCCGCGCATCCAATCGGGGTAGGAGGTGAAGCTTTCTTT,CAAHPIGVGGEAFF
TRBD2,-,TRBV30,TRBJ2-4,TGTGCCTGGATGGCTTTCGGGGGGATGGCCAAAAACATTCAGTACTTC,CAWMAFGGMAKNIQYF
-,-,TRBV4-3,TRBJ1-2,TGCGCCAGCAGCCAGGCCGACGGGGCGGGGGGCTATGGCTACACCTTC,CASSQADGAGGYGYTF
-,-,TRBV5-1,TRBJ2-7,TGCGCCAGCAGCTTGGGCAACTTCTACGAGCAGTACTTC,CASSLGNFYEQYF
TRBD1,-,TRBV18,TRBJ1-1,TGTGCCAGCTCACGATCCGGGACAGGGGTAATGGACACTGAAGCTTTCTTT,CASSRSGTGVMDTEAFF
TRBD1,-,TRBV3-1/TRBV3-2,TRBJ1-6,TGTGCCAGCAGTCCGACCGGGACAGGCGTTTCACCCCTCCACTTT,CASSPTGTGVSPLHF
-,-,TRBV29-1,TRBJ1-1,TGCAGCGTTAGGGGGGGGGAGTTGAACACTGAAGCTTTCTTT,CSVRGGELNTEAFF
-,-,TRBV7-9,TRBJ1-4,TGTGCCAGCAGCTTAGGACGGGATAATGAAAAACTGTTTTTT,CASSLGRDNEKLFF
-,-,TRBV5-1,TRBJ2-5,TGCGCCAGCAGAAACCCCGGCGGGGCCCAAGAGACCCAGTACTTC,CASRNPGGAQETQYF
-,once,TRBV10-1,TRBJ2-1,TGCGCCAGCAGTGAGGATCTGGAGCTGTATGAGCAGTTCTTC,CASSEDLELYEQFF
TRBD1,once,TRBV25-1,TRBJ1-1,TGTGCCAGCAGTGATTCCGGGACAGGGAACACTGAAGCTTTCTTT,CASSDSGTGNTEAFF
TRBD1,-,TRBV9,TRBJ1-2,TGTGCCAGCAGCGGTCAGACAGGGAGCTATGGCTACACCTTC,CASSGQTGSYGYTF
-,-,TRBV6-2/TRBV6-3,TRBJ1-5,TGTGCCAGCAGTCACGGTCGGCCCCAGCATTTT,CASSHGRPQHF
-,once,TRBV19,TRBJ1-4,TGTGCCAGTAGTATCCCAGGACAGATTTTTAATGAAAAACTGTTTTTT,CASSIPGQIFNEKLFF
-,-,TRBV23-1,TRBJ2-2,TGCGCCGTTGTAAATCTCGGGGGGCAAGCGAACACCGGGGAGCTGTTTTTT,CAVVNLGGQANTGELFF
TRBD1,-,TRBV5-6,TRBJ1-6,TGTGCCAGCACCTGGACAGGGTCTAATTCACCCCTCCACTTT,CASTWTGSNSPLHF
-,-,TRBV30,TRBJ1-4,TGTGCCTGGAGCCGAAGAGCCAGGGGCAATGAAAAACTGTTTTTT,CAWSRRARGNEKLFF
TRBD1,-,TRBV29-1,TRBJ1-1,TGCAGCGTAGAAGGGGGACAGGGATTATACACTGAAGCTTTCTTT,CSVEGGQGLYTEAFF